The present T cell receptor (beta chain) was sequenced within a study of metastatic and nonmetastatic thyroid tumors. All patients were treatment-naive before thyroid surgery. This CDR3 is built from 13 residues. Per germline, CDR1 LNHDA and CDR2 SQIVND (reference sequence). Whole-study findings and limits: Reportedly, malignant thyroid tumors had significantly higher TCR beta diversity than benign nodules, in blood and tumor.

In the authors' workflow: Clinicopathological groups supplied CDR3 differences that were used to build a distant-metastasis classifier for papillary thyroid cancer. TCRdb re-called clones from the PCR reads using MiXCR. TCRdb, not the authors, supplied the V and J calls. This sample has 25,000 to 35,000 clones, with 11% found just once. Turning to this clone: Its antigen is unidentified. The junction does not match germline at one end; this may be a read error.

The J gene is TRBJ1-1, the V gene TRBV19; the D gene is possibly TRBD1 (5 bases). The source material was blood. The clonotype comes from a female donor with papillary thyroid cancer or a benign thyroid nodule (not recorded which). Some clones in this sample may be carry-over from other donors' samples. The CDR3: CGSSNRGDTEAFF. DNA of the CDR3: TGTGGCAGTAGTAACAGAGGGGACACTGAAGCTTTCTTT.